This entry lists 16 T cell receptor beta chains sequenced from one sample in a study of shared clonotypes between healthy human individuals (dated by TCRdb to 2020 to 2022). The protocol used for the library was the immunoSEQ multiplex PCR assay. The table was pulled from immuneACCESS by TCRdb, which kept in-frame rearrangements only. Such tables lose some clones; where checked, under half of the loss comes from unresolved V genes, and the rest has no known cause. This sample holds 950,000 to 1,100,000 clones; more than 60% were observed only once. Roughly 1.5% of the sample is in the top ten clones. The sequenced sample consisted of memory CD4+ T cells sorted from blood. Sample cell subset or site, as interpreted from the label and publication: CD45RA-negative fraction. Receptor source: a young man in good health.

This chain links TRBV6-6 with TRBJ2-7; D is possibly TRBD1 or TRBD2 (5 bases each). This CDR3 has 13 residues. Germline V gene lookup returns CDR1 MNHNY and CDR2 SVGAGI (reference sequence). The V end lost 10 bases, the J end lost 4 bases, and 17 bases lay between the germline ends. The CDR3: CATRRDPSYEQYF. In nucleotides, the CDR3 is TGTGCCACCCGCCGGGACCCTTCTTACGAGCAGTACTTC.

The V and J genes are TRBV30 and TRBJ1-4; D unclear. This CDR3 has 15 amino acids. Trimming removed 0 bases from V and 3 bases from J, with 11 bases in between. Germline V gene sequence: CDR1 GTSNPN, CDR2 SVGIG (reference sequence). The CDR3 DNA reads TGTGCCTGGAGTGTAACCACCAGAGCTAATGAAAAACTGTTTTTT. Residues: CAWSVTTRANEKLFF.

The V and J genes are TRBV7-8 and TRBJ2-5, with TRBD1 as a possible D gene (5 bases). V was cut by 0 bases and J by 4 bases, with 12 bases left in between. The V gene's germline CDR1 is SGHVS and CDR2 FQNEAQ. The CDR3 consists of 15 residues. The CDR3 DNA is TGTGCCAGCAGCTTAGCGCAAGGGGCTTCAGAGACCCAGTACTTC. This codes for CASSLAQGASETQYF. Full variable domain (missing parts from reference TRBV7-8 and TRBJ2-5): GAGVSQSPRYKVAKRGQDVALRCDPISGHVSLFWYQQALGQGPEFLTYFQNEAQLDKSGLPSDRFFAERPEGSVSTLKIQRTQQEDSAVYLCASSLAQGASETQYFGPGTRLLVL.

The rearrangement joins TRBV28 to TRBJ1-2, with a weak D call TRBD1 (6 bases). The germline gives CDR1 MDHEN, CDR2 SYDVKM. Trimming stripped 6 bases from V and 8 bases from J, with 22 bases between. The CDR3 has 15 amino acids. In DNA form, the CDR3 reads TGTGCCAGCAGAGGGGGGGTAGGGCCCGAGCAGGGCTACACCTTC. The encoded protein is CASRGGVGPEQGYTF.

V gene TRBV2 combines with J gene TRBJ2-6; the D call may be TRBD1 or TRBD2 (5 bases each). Germline V gene data show CDR1 as SNHLY and CDR2 as FYNNEI. V lost 4 bases to trimming and J lost 4 bases, with 23 bases between them. This CDR3 is built from 19 residues. CDR3 sequence (DNA): TGTGCCAGCAGTGGGTACCGGGACGGACGCTCTTCCGGGGCCAACGTCCTGACTTTC. Encoded protein: CASSGYRDGRSSGANVLTF. Full variable domain (rest looked up from reference TRBV2 and TRBJ2-6): EPEVTQTPSHQVTQMGQEVILRCVPISNHLYFYWYRQILGQKVEFLVSFYNNEISEKSEIFDDQFSVERPDGSNFTLKIRSTKLEDSAMYFCASSGYRDGRSSGANVLTFGAGSRLTVL.

This clone was observed at least ten times. Here the CDR3 DNA reads TGTGCCAGCAGTTTAGGGGGGGGTCAAAGGGAGACCCAGTACTTC. It encodes CASSLGGGQRETQYF. This chain uses TRBV28 with TRBJ2-5, with TRBD2 matching over 7 bases. The ends lost 2 bases at V and 5 bases at J; junction bases unmatched: 8. CDR3 length: 15 amino acids. Looked up from germline, CDR1 is MDHEN and CDR2 is SYDVKM.

The chain couples TRBV9 to TRBJ1-1, with 8 nucleotides matching TRBD1. Trimming removed 4 bases from V and 6 bases from J; junction bases left unmatched: 8. The CDR3 contains 14 residues. Germline loops: CDR1 SGDLS, CDR2 YYNGEE. CDR3 in DNA: TGTGCCAGCAGCCCTCTACAGGGGGTGCCTGAAGCTTTCTTT. This sequence encodes CASSPLQGVPEAFF.

The genes are TRBV28 and TRBJ2-3; no clear D. This CDR3 is 13 amino acids long. CDR1 is MDHEN, CDR2 SYDVKM, per germline. The ends were cut back, 2 bases at V and 4 bases at J, with 7 bases in the middle. The DNA for the CDR3 is TGTGCCAGCAGTTTACGAGGTCCAGATACGCAGTATTTT. Its protein product is CASSLRGPDTQYF.

This chain links TRBV4-3 with TRBJ1-6, with D perhaps matching TRBD1 (5 bases). V lost 2 bases and J lost 8, with 10 bases in between. This CDR3 region has 14 residues. Germline V lookup: CDR1 LGHNA, CDR2 YSLEER. This chain's CDR3 is CASSQLQGDSPLHF. CDR3 bases: TGCGCCAGCAGCCAATTGCAAGGGGATTCACCCCTCCACTTT.

V usage is TRBV28 and J usage is TRBJ2-7; 9 positions match TRBD2. Trimming took 6 bases from V and 2 from J; bases not matched to a gene: 2. The germline gives CDR1 MDHEN, CDR2 SYDVKM. CDR3 length: 13 amino acids. CDR3 bases: TGTGCCAGCAGGCTAGCGGGACCCTACGAGCAGTACTTC. Its protein product is CASRLAGPYEQYF.

The count of this clone is one. The chain links TRBV2 to TRBJ2-7, with a possible D match to TRBD2 (5 bases). The CDR3 is 15 residues long. The germline V and J ends were trimmed by 5 bases and 0 bases, with 14 bases remaining between them. CDR1 is SNHLY and CDR2 is FYNNEI in the germline V gene. The CDR3 protein is CASSPERAFSYEQYF. CDR3 coding DNA: TGTGCCAGCAGTCCAGAGAGGGCCTTCTCCTACGAGCAGTACTTC. Supplemented by reference TRBV2 and TRBJ2-7, the full variable domain reads EPEVTQTPSHQVTQMGQEVILRCVPISNHLYFYWYRQILGQKVEFLVSFYNNEISEKSEIFDDQFSVERPDGSNFTLKIRSTKLEDSAMYFCASSPERAFSYEQYFGPGTRLTVT.

The chain recombines TRBV19 with TRBJ2-3, with a possible D match to TRBD2 (6 bases). Germline V gene data show CDR1 as LNHDA and CDR2 as SQIVND (reference sequence). This CDR3 contains 15 residues. The ends were cut back, 3 bases at V and 3 bases at J, with 13 bases in the middle. The CDR3 DNA is TGTGCCAGTAGTATTGGGCCGGCGGGGACAGATACGCAGTATTTT. Protein: CASSIGPAGTDTQYF.

The chain has TRBV6-6 and TRBJ2-6, with 8 bases aligning to TRBD1. The CDR3 is 16 residues long. Per germline, CDR1 MNHNY and CDR2 SVGAGI (reference sequence). The ends lost 7 bases at V and 0 bases at J; junction bases unmatched: 5. CDR3 coding DNA: TGTGCCAGCATCCGACAGGGGACCTCTGGGGCCAACGTCCTGACTTTC. Encoded protein: CASIRQGTSGANVLTF.

V gene TRBV30 combines with J gene TRBJ2-7, with TRBD1 identical over 8 bases. Germline V gene sequence: CDR1 GTSNPN, CDR2 SVGIG (reference sequence). V shed 0 bases, J shed 2 bases, and the junction held 6 bases outside the gene matches. The CDR3 has 15 residues. DNA of the CDR3: TGTGCCTGGAGTGTAGCTGCGGGACAGGCCTACGAGCAGTACTTC. As protein: CAWSVAAGQAYEQYF.

The V gene is TRBV7-2, the J gene TRBJ2-7; D is possibly TRBD1 (7 bases). There are 14 residues in the CDR3. Trimming shortened V by 5 bases and J by 5 bases, and 16 bases separated the two germline ends. Germline loops: CDR1 SGHTA, CDR2 FQGNSA. Here the CDR3 DNA reads TGTGCCAGCAGCCCCAGGGGGGTTTTGGACGAGCAGTACTTC. It translates to CASSPRGVLDEQYF.

There are a few counts of this clone. V is TRBV2 and J is TRBJ2-7, with D perhaps TRBD2 (5 bases). This CDR3 has 11 residues. Germline values: CDR1 SNHLY, CDR2 FYNNEI. V was clipped by 7 bases and J by 5 bases, with 9 bases between them. The CDR3 protein is CASTGLNEQYF. In DNA form, the CDR3 reads TGTGCCAGCACGGGATTGAACGAGCAGTACTTC.